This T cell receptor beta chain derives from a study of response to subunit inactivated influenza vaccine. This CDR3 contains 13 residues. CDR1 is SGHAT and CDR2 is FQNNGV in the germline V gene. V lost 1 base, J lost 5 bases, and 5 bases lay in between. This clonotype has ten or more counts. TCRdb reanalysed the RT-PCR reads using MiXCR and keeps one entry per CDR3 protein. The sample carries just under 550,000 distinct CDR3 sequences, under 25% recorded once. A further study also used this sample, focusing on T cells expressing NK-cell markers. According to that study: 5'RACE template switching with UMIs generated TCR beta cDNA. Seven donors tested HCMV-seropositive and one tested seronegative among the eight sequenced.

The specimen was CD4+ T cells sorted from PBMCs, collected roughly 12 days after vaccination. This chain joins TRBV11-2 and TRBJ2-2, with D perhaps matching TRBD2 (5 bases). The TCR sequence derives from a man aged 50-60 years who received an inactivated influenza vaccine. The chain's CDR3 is CASSLGRTGELFF. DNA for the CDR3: TGTGCCAGCAGCTTAGGGAGGACCGGGGAGCTGTTTTTT.